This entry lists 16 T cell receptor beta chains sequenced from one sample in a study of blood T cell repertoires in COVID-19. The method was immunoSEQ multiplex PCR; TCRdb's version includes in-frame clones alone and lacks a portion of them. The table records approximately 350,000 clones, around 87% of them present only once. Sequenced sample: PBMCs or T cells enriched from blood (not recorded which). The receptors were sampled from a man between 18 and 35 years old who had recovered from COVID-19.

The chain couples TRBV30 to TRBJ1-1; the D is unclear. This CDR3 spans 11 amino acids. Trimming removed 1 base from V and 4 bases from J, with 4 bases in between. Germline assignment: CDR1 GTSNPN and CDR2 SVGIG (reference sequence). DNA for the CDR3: TGTGCCTGGAGTGCCTTCACTGAAGCTTTCTTT. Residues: CAWSAFTEAFF.

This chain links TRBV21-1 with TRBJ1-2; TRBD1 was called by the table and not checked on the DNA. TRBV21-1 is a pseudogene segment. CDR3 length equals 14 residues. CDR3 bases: TGTGCCAGCAGCATTCGACAGGGAGGCTATGGCTACACCTTC. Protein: CASSIRQGGYGYTF.

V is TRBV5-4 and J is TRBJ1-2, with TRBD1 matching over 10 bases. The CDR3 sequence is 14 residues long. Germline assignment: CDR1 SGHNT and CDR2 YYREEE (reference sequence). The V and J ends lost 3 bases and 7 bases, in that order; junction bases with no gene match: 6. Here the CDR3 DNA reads TGTGCCAGCAGCTCACTCCGGGACAGGGGTGGCTACACCTTC. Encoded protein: CASSSLRDRGGYTF.

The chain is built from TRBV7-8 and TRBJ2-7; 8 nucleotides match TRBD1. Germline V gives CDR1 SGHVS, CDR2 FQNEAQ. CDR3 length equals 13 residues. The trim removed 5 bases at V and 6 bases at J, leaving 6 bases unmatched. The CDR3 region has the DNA TGTGCCAGCAGCACAGGGGGGTCGGGCGAGCAGTACTTC. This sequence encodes CASSTGGSGEQYF.

CDR3 DNA: TGTGCCAGCACTCGAGGCTCCTACAATGAGCAGTTCTTC. It codes for CASTRGSYNEQFF. This chain connects TRBV7-9 to TRBJ2-1; unclear D gene. Germline assignment: CDR1 SEHNR and CDR2 FQNEAQ (reference sequence). Trimming took 7 bases from V and 0 from J, leaving 7 bases between them. The CDR3 length is 13 residues. Based on the CDR3 plus reference TRBV7-9 and TRBJ2-1, the full variable domain is DTGVSQNPRHKITKRGQNVTFRCDPISEHNRLYWYRQTLGQGPEFLTYFQNEAQLEKSRLLSDRFSAERPKGSFSTLEIQRTEQGDSAMYLCASTRGSYNEQFFGPGTRLTVL.

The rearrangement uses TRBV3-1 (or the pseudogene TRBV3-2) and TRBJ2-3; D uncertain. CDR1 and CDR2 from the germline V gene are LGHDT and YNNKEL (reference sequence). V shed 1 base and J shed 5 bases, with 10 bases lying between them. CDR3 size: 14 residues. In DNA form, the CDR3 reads TGTGCCAGCAGCCAAGTTCTAGGTAAAGATACGCAGTATTTT. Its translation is CASSQVLGKDTQYF.

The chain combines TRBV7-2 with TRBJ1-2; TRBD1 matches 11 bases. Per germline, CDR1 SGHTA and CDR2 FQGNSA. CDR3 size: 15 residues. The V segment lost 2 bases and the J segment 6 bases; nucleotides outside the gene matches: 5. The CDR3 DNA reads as TGTGCCAGCAGCTTAATGGGACAGGGGGTTAATGGCTACACCTTC. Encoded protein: CASSLMGQGVNGYTF. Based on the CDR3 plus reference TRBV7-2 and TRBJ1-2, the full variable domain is GAGVSQSPSNKVTEKGKDVELRCDPISGHTALYWYRQSLGQGLEFLIYFQGNSAPDKSGLPSDRFSAERTGGSVSTLTIQRTQQEDSAVYLCASSLMGQGVNGYTFGSGTRLTVV.

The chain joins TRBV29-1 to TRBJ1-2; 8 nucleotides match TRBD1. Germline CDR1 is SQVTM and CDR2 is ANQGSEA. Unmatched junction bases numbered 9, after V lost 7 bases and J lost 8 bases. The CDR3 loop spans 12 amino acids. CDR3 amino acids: CSATTGERGYTF. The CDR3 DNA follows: TGCAGCGCTACGACAGGGGAGCGAGGCTACACCTTC.

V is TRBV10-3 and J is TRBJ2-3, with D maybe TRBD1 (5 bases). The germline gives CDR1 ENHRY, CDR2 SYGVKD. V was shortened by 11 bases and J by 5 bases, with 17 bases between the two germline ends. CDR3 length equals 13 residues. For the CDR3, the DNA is TGTGCCTCCACGATAGGGGCCGGAGATACGCAGTATTTT. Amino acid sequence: CASTIGAGDTQYF.

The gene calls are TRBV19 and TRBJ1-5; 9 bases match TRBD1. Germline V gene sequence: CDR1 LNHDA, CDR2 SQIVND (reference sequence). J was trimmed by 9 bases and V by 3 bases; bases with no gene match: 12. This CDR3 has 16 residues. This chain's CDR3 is CASSIEFGDRVRPQHF. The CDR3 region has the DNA TGTGCCAGTAGTATCGAGTTCGGGGACAGGGTAAGGCCCCAGCATTTT.

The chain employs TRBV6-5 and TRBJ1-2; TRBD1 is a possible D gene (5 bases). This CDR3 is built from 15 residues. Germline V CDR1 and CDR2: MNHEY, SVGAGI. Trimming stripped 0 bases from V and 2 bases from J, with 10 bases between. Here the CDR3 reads CASSYSMRTNYGYTF. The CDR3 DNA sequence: TGTGCCAGCAGTTACTCGATGAGGACAAACTATGGCTACACCTTC.

The CDR3 region is CAWTPRGRLYEQYF. The CDR3 DNA follows: TGTGCCTGGACCCCAAGGGGCAGACTCTACGAGCAGTACTTC. V and J are TRBV30 and TRBJ2-7; TRBD1 is a possible D gene (5 bases). This CDR3 contains 14 residues. Deletions cut 4 bases from V and 3 bases from J, with 16 bases between. CDR1 and CDR2 from the germline V gene are GTSNPN and SVGIG (reference sequence).

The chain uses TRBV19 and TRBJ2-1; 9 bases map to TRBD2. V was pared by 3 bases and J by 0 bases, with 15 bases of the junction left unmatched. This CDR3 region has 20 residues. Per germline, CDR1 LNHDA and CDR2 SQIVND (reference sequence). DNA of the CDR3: TGTGCCAGTAGTATGGGGATTAGCGGGAGTTGGGCCTTCTCCTACAATGAGCAGTTCTTC. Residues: CASSMGISGSWAFSYNEQFF.

The CDR3 nucleotides are TGCGCCAGCAGCTCCACTAGCGGGGGGGAGACCCAGTACTTC. This sequence encodes CASSSTSGGETQYF. The rearrangement uses TRBV5-1 and TRBJ2-5; 12 bases match TRBD2. The J segment lost 5 bases and the V segment lost 3 bases, leaving 2 bases of the junction unmatched. This CDR3 has 14 residues. The germline CDR1 and CDR2 sequences are SGHRS and YFSETQ.

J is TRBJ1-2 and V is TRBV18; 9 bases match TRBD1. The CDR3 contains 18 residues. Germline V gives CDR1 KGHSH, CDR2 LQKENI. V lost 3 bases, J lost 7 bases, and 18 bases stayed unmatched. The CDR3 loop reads CASSPSRLLGQGQGGYTF. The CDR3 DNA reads TGTGCCAGCTCACCGTCCCGACTACTTGGACAGGGGCAAGGTGGCTACACCTTC. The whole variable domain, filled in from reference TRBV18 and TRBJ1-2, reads NAGVMQNPRHLVRRRGQEARLRCSPMKGHSHVYWYRQLPEEGLKFMVYLQKENIIDESGMPKERFSAEFPKEGPSILRIQQVVRGDSAAYFCASSPSRLLGQGQGGYTFGSGTRLTVV.

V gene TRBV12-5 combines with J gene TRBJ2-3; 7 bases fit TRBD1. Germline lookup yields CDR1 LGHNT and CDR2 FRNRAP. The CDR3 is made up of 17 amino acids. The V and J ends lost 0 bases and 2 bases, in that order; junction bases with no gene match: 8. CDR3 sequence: CASGLVLAGTDTDTQYF. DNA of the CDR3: TGTGCTAGTGGTTTGGTCCTAGCCGGGACAGACACAGATACGCAGTATTTT.